This entry features one TCR beta chain sequence. Its antigen remains unidentified. This sample was included in a study of cytomegalovirus exposure and HLA in healthy donors. Study-level background: From donors who were HLA-typed, an early data release held 75 million to 85 million unique TCRs.

Study results and caveats: In a later analysis, CMV-associated beta chains were mostly HLA-associated, it appeared.

With 2 bases removed from V and 5 bases from J, the gap between germline ends came to 13 bases. Germline V gives CDR1 MGHRA, CDR2 YSYEKL. There are 15 residues in the CDR3. With 60 Vbeta and 13 Jbeta primers, the PCR was carried out. Produced via immunoSEQ multiplex PCR; TCRdb's table is partial and in-frame only. The sample has 120,000 to 150,000 clones, 80% to 85% seen once. J is TRBJ2-4 and V is TRBV4-1, with D perhaps matching TRBD1 (7 bases). This clonotype originated in a boy between 2 and 10 years old in good health and CMV-seronegative. Sequencing input: PBMCs. The CDR3 region has the DNA TGCGCCAGCAGCCAACCAGGCAGGGGGGAAAACATTCAGTACTTC. This encodes CASSQPGRGENIQYF.